This entry features one T cell receptor (beta chain) sequence. These data originate in a study of human T cells and chemical hapten exposure. This CDR3 is 14 amino acids long. Between the trimmed V and J ends, which lost 0 bases and 1 base, there was a span of 6 bases. CDR1 MNHEY and CDR2 SVGAGI come from the germline V gene. MiXCR was run by TCRdb on the RACE reads, yielding one entry per CDR3 protein. The sample holds 100,000 or so distinct CDR3 sequences, less than 40% seen once. The time point is: patch test 3, about 24 weeks after DPC sensitization. Treatment: therapeutic diphenylcyclopropenone sensitization with weekly scalp DPC.

Sample: whole blood, taken in connection with sensitization to the hapten diphenylcyclopropenone (DPC). This TCR derives from a man in his forties or fifties with alopecia areata. Some clones in this sample may be carry-over from other donors' samples. The chain is built from TRBV6-5 and TRBJ1-1; D unresolved. CDR3 region: CASSYSDTNTEAFF. The DNA for the CDR3 is TGTGCCAGCAGTTACTCCGACACGAACACTGAAGCTTTCTTT.